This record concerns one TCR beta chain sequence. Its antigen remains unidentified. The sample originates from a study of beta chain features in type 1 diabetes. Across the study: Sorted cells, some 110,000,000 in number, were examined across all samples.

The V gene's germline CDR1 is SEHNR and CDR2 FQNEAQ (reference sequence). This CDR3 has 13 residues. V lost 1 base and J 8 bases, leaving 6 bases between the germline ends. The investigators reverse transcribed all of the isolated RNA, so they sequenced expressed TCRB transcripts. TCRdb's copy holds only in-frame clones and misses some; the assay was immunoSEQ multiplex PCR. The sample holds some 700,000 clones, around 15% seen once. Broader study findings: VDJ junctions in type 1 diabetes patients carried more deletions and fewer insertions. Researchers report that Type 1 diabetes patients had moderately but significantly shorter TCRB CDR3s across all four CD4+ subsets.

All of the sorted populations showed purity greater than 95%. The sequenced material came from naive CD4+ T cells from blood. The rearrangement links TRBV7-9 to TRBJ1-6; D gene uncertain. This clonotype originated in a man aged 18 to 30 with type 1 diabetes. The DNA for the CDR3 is TGTGCCAGCAGCTTAGGGACGTATTCACCCCTCCACTTT. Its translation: CASSLGTYSPLHF.